This T cell receptor (beta chain) derives from a study of T cells in Graves' hyperthyroidism and ophthalmopathy. This clonotype was counted only a few times. There were TCR beta CDR3 regions amplified from RNA transcripts. HTBI primers drove first-round RT-PCR of the TCR CDR3. TCRdb passed the multiplex PCR reads through MiXCR, listing each CDR3 protein once. The data hold 350,000 to 500,000 distinct CDR3 sequences, with roughly an eighth observed a single time. CDR1 and CDR2 from the germline V gene are SGHRS and YFSETQ. Trimming pared 1 base from V and 0 bases from J, leaving 8 bases between. This CDR3 is 15 amino acids long.

The rearrangement links TRBV5-1 to TRBJ1-3; D is undetermined. Sequencing was carried out using blood. The TCR was taken from a young woman with Graves' hyperthyroidism. CDR3 residues: CASSLMANSGNTIYF. The CDR3 nucleotides read TGCGCCAGCAGCTTGATGGCCAACTCTGGAAACACCATATATTTT.